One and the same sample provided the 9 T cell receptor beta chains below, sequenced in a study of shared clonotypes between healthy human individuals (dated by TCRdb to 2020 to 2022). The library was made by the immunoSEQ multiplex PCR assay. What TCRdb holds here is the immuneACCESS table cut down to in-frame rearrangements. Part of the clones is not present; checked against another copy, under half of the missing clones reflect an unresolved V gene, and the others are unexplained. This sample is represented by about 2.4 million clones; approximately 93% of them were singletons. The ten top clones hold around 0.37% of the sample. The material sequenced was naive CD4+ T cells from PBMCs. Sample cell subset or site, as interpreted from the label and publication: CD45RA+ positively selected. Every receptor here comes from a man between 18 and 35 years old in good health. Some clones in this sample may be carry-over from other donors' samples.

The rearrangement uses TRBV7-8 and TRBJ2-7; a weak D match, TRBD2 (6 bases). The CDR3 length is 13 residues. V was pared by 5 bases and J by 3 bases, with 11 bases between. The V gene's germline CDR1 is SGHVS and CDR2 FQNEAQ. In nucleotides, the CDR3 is TGTGCCAGCAGCCCGGGACTTTTCTACGAGCAGTACTTC. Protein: CASSPGLFYEQYF.

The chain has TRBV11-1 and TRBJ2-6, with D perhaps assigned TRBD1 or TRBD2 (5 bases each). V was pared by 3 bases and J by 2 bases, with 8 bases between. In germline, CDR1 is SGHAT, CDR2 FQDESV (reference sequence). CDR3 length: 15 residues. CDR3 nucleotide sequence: TGTGCCAGCAGCTTCTTGGGGGCTGGGGCCAACGTCCTGACTTTC. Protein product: CASSFLGAGANVLTF.

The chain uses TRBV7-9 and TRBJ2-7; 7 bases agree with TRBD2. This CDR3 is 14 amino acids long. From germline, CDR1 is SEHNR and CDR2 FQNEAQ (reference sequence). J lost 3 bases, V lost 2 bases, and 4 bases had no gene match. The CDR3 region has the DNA TGTGCCAGCAGCTTAACAGCGGGAAGCTACGAGCAGTACTTC. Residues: CASSLTAGSYEQYF.

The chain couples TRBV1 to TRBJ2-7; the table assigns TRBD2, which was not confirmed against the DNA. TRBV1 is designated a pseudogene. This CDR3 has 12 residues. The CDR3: CTSSRESYEQYF. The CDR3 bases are TGCACCAGCAGCCGCGAGTCCTACGAGCAGTACTTC.

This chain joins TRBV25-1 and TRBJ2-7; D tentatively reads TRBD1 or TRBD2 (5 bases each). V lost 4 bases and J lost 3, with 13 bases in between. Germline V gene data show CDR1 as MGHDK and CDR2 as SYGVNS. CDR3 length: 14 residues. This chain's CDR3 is CASSVGGPIYEQYF. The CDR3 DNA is TGTGCCAGCAGTGTTGGGGGTCCCATCTACGAGCAGTACTTC.

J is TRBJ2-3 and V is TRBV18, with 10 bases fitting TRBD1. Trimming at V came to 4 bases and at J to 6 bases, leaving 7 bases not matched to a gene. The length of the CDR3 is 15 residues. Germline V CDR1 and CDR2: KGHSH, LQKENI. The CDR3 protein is CASSRGTGDGDTQYF. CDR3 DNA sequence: TGTGCCAGCTCACGTGGGACAGGGGATGGCGATACGCAGTATTTT.

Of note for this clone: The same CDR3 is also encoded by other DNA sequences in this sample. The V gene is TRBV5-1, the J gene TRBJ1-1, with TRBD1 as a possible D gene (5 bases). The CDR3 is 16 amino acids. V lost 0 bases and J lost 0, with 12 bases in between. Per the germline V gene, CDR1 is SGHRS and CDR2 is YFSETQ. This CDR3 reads CASSLGQGAMNTEAFF. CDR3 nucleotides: TGCGCCAGCAGCTTGGGGCAGGGAGCGATGAACACTGAAGCTTTCTTT.

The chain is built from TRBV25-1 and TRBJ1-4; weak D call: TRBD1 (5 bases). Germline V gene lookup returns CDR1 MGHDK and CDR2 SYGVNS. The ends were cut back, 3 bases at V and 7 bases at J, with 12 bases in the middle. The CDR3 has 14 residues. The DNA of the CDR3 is TGTGCCAGCAGTGACCCCAGGGCTGCTGAAAAACTGTTTTTT. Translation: CASSDPRAAEKLFF.

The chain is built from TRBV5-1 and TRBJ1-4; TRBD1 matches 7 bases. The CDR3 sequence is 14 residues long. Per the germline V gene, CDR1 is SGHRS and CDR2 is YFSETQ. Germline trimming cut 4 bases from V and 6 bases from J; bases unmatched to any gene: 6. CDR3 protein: CASSLQGRDEKLFF. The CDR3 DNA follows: TGCGCCAGCAGCCTACAGGGGAGGGATGAAAAACTGTTTTTT.